What follows are 14 T cell receptor beta chains derived from one specimen sequenced in a study of PD-L1 blockade in urothelial cancer. Here immunoSEQ multiplex PCR was the method, and the copy in TCRdb shows in-frame clones only, minus some. Among 45,000 or so clones, 75% to 85% were seen once, and the ten largest hold roughly 1.9%. Regarding time point: pretreatment peripheral blood. This material consisted of PBMCs, taken around atezolizumab (anti-PD-L1) treatment. The receptors derive from a man aged 45 to 65 with urothelial cancer.

The chain is built from TRBV7-9 and TRBJ2-3; D gene unclear. This CDR3 has 15 amino acids. V was shortened by 1 base and J by 4 bases, with 12 bases between the two germline ends. Germline CDR1 reads SEHNR; CDR2 reads FQNEAQ (reference sequence). The CDR3 nucleotides are TGTGCCAGCAGCTTAGGGGTGACATTCGCAGATACGCAGTATTTT. Residues: CASSLGVTFADTQYF.

The V gene is TRBV10-1, the J gene TRBJ2-3, with TRBD1 identical over 8 bases. CDR1 is WNHNN and CDR2 is SYGVQD in the germline V gene (reference sequence). There are 17 residues in the CDR3. Germline trimming cut 7 bases from V and 0 bases from J; bases unmatched to any gene: 12. Here the CDR3 reads CASILNRDRPSTDTQYF. The CDR3 DNA reads as TGCGCCAGCATCCTTAACCGGGACAGGCCTAGCACAGATACGCAGTATTTT.

The chain combines TRBV7-2 with TRBJ1-3; D is undetermined. CDR1 SGHTA and CDR2 FQGNSA come from the germline V gene. The CDR3 contains 15 residues. Trimming left V 1 base short and J 6 bases short, with 13 bases between. CDR3 sequence: CASSLVVTRQNTIYF. CDR3 nucleotide sequence: TGTGCCAGCAGCTTAGTTGTGACGAGACAAAACACCATATATTTT.

The rearrangement links TRBV14 to TRBJ2-1, with 11 bases fitting TRBD2. Per germline, CDR1 SGHDN and CDR2 FVKESK. Trimming cost V 0 bases and J 13 bases; bases outside gene matches: 2. The CDR3 length is 13 residues. CDR3 sequence: CASSQDGTSGQFF. In DNA form, the CDR3 reads TGTGCCAGCAGCCAAGATGGGACTAGCGGACAGTTCTTC.

This chain's CDR3 is CASSLDEYGYTF. DNA for the CDR3: TGTGCCAGCAGCTTGGATGAGTATGGCTACACCTTC. V is TRBV5-4 and J is TRBJ1-2; D is undetermined. Germline values: CDR1 SGHNT, CDR2 YYREEE (reference sequence). CDR3 size: 12 residues. Trimming took 0 bases from V and 5 from J, leaving 5 bases between them.

The sample holds a few counts of this clone. The chain couples TRBV6-1 to TRBJ1-5; TRBD1 agrees at 11 bases. The CDR3 totals 15 residues. With 3 bases clipped from V and 6 bases from J, the junction kept 4 bases outside the gene matches. Germline values: CDR1 MNHNS, CDR2 SASEGT. CDR3 region: CASSDGQGASQPQHF. The DNA of the CDR3 is TGTGCCAGCAGTGATGGACAGGGGGCGAGTCAGCCCCAGCATTTT.

The CDR3 DNA reads TGTGCCAGCGGGACTTTTTCCTACAATGAGCAGTTCTTC. Translated, it gives CASGTFSYNEQFF. The chain joins TRBV6-1 to TRBJ2-1, with D tentatively TRBD2 (6 bases). The CDR3 runs to 13 residues. V dropped 8 bases and J dropped 1 base, with 9 bases sitting between them. Germline CDR1 MNHNS, CDR2 SASEGT.

V is TRBV7-9 and J is TRBJ1-4, with 9 nucleotides matching TRBD1. CDR3 length equals 13 residues. V gave up 11 bases and J gave up 5 bases; unmatched junction bases: 6. CDR1 and CDR2 (germline): SEHNR, FQNEAQ (reference sequence). CDR3 sequence reads: CAGSGTGNEKLFF. The CDR3 DNA reads as TGTGCCGGGTCCGGGACAGGGAATGAAAAACTGTTTTTT.

The V gene is TRBV7-9, the J gene TRBJ1-4; TRBD1 matches 8 bases. The CDR3 loop spans 14 amino acids. Germline CDR1 SEHNR, CDR2 FQNEAQ (reference sequence). V shed 7 bases and J 2 bases; nucleotides not matched to a gene: 3. The CDR3 loop is CASTRGLTNEKLFF. For the CDR3, the DNA is TGTGCCAGCACCAGGGGGCTCACTAATGAAAAACTGTTTTTT.

DNA of the CDR3: TGCGCCAGCAGCCGGCAGGACAGGGGGGACTACGAGCAGTACTTC. Translating it yields CASSRQDRGDYEQYF. This chain links TRBV4-1 with TRBJ2-7, with 10 positions matching TRBD1. The CDR3 totals 15 residues. The V gene end was trimmed by 4 bases and the J gene end by 3 bases; junction bases not matched to a gene: 6. Germline loops: CDR1 MGHRA, CDR2 YSYEKL.

The chain employs TRBV5-1 and TRBJ2-7; D gene ambiguous. Germline loops: CDR1 SGHRS, CDR2 YFSETQ. The V end was cut by 5 bases, the J end by 7 bases, with 13 bases between. The CDR3 sequence is 12 residues long. The CDR3 nucleotides are TGCGCCAGCAGTATAACCGTGTTGGAGCAGTACGTC. It encodes CASSITVLEQYV.

The chain couples TRBV2 to TRBJ1-1, with a possible D match to TRBD1 (6 bases). V shed 5 bases and J shed 1 base, with 14 bases lying between them. Germline V gene data show CDR1 as SNHLY and CDR2 as FYNNEI. This CDR3 spans 15 amino acids. CDR3 sequence reads: CASSPIQGRNTEAFF. The CDR3 bases are TGTGCCAGCAGTCCAATCCAGGGGAGGAACACTGAAGCTTTCTTT. Looking up the rest from reference TRBV2 and TRBJ1-1 gives the full variable domain: EPEVTQTPSHQVTQMGQEVILRCVPISNHLYFYWYRQILGQKVEFLVSFYNNEISEKSEIFDDQFSVERPDGSNFTLKIRSTKLEDSAMYFCASSPIQGRNTEAFFGQGTRLTVV.

About this clone itself: Sequence at one end of the junction differs from germline and may be a read error. V is TRBV7-7 and J is TRBJ2-2; the match to TRBD1 covers 7 bases. The CDR3 contains 15 residues. The germline CDR1 and CDR2 sequences are SSHAT and FNYEAQ (reference sequence). Here the CDR3 reads CASSSGTANTGELFF. The CDR3 DNA reads as TGTGCTAGCAGCTCCGGGACAGCGAACACCGGGGAGCTGTTTTTT.

CDR3 loop: CASGLVRGTGGSYEQYF. In DNA, the CDR3 is TGTGCTAGTGGTTTGGTACGGGGGACAGGAGGCTCCTACGAGCAGTACTTC. The chain couples TRBV12-5 to TRBJ2-7; 8 bases are a match to TRBD1. Trimming at V came to 0 bases and at J to 0 bases, leaving 7 bases not matched to a gene. CDR3 length equals 17 residues. Germline CDR1 LGHNT, CDR2 FRNRAP.